The rows below give T cell receptor beta chains drawn from one sample of a study of shared clonotypes between healthy human individuals. TCRdb keeps only in-frame clones here, not all; method: immunoSEQ multiplex PCR. This table holds some 1,600,000 clones, approximately 98% found once. The specimen was naive CD4+ T cells sorted from blood. These receptors came from a man younger than 40 in good health. Both conserved end residues are part of each CDR3. The D gene is left open where the match is weak. Clone sizes are given selectively: once, few, many, or a class where the clone is expanded.

CDR3aa	CDR3nt	len	abundance	d_gene	j_gene	v_gene
CASSVGSQPITGELFF	TGTGCCAGCAGCGTAGGATCGCAGCCTATAACCGGGGAGCTGTTTTTT	16	.	.	TRBJ2-2	TRBV9
CASSEGLAGAGTDTQYF	TGCGCCAGCAGCGAGGGACTAGCGGGAGCCGGCACAGATACGCAGTATTTT	17	.	TRBD2	TRBJ2-3	TRBV5-1
CASARNTEAFF	TGTGCCTCCGCAAGGAACACTGAAGCTTTCTTT	11	once	.	TRBJ1-1	TRBV2
CASRRQGSHEQYF	TGTGCCAGCAGGAGACAGGGTAGCCACGAGCAGTACTTC	13	.	TRBD1	TRBJ2-7	TRBV27
CATSRDRQGYETQYF	TGTGCCACCAGCAGAGATCGACAGGGATACGAGACCCAGTACTTC	15	.	TRBD1	TRBJ2-5	TRBV15
CARLVGRNNYGYTF	TGTGCCAGGCTGGTGGGACGGAACAACTATGGCTACACCTTC	14	.	.	TRBJ1-2	TRBV2
CASSTRQGYNEQFF	TGTGCCAGCAGCACCCGACAGGGATACAATGAGCAGTTCTTC	14	.	TRBD1	TRBJ2-1	TRBV11-2
CASSFRGLGEQYF	TGTGCCAGCAGTTTCAGGGGGCTTGGCGAGCAGTACTTC	13	.	TRBD1	TRBJ2-7	TRBV6-1
CASSLTGVGNTIYF	TGTGCCAGCAGCCTGACAGGGGTAGGAAACACCATATATTTT	14	.	TRBD1	TRBJ1-3	TRBV7-6
CASSTPRARAYEQYF	TGTGCCAGCAGCACCCCGAGAGCTAGAGCCTACGAGCAGTACTTC	15	.	.	TRBJ2-7	TRBV21-1
CASSLRQPQETQYF	TGCGCCAGCAGCTTGAGGCAGCCTCAAGAGACCCAGTACTTC	14	.	.	TRBJ2-5	TRBV5-1
CASSPVSYNEQFF	TGTGCCAGCTCACCGGTCTCCTACAATGAGCAGTTCTTC	13	.	.	TRBJ2-1	TRBV18
CASSEPGQQFF	TGTGCCAGCAGTGAACCGGGACAGCAGTTCTTC	11	.	.	TRBJ2-1	TRBV9
CASSYAVATSYEQYF	TGTGCCAGCAGTTACGCGGTCGCGACATCCTACGAGCAGTACTTC	15	.	.	TRBJ2-7	TRBV6-5
CASSGQVGTYEQYF	TGTGCCAGCAGCGGACAGGTAGGCACCTACGAGCAGTACTTC	14	once	TRBD1	TRBJ2-7	TRBV7-8
CASSLVAGGYNEQFF	TGTGCCAGCAGCTTAGTGGCGGGAGGGTACAATGAGCAGTTCTTC	15	.	TRBD2	TRBJ2-1	TRBV7-2
CASILGATGNTIYF	TGTGCCAGTATCCTGGGAGCCACTGGAAACACCATATATTTT	14	once	.	TRBJ1-3	TRBV19
CASSRTGTGGETEAFF	TGTGCCAGCAGCCGGACTGGGACAGGGGGCGAGACTGAAGCTTTCTTT	16	once	TRBD1	TRBJ1-1	TRBV7-2
CASSQEVREKDTGELFF	TGTGCCAGCAGCCAAGAAGTTAGGGAGAAGGACACCGGGGAGCTGTTTTTT	17	once	.	TRBJ2-2	TRBV14
CAISDSTNYEQYF	TGTGCCATCAGTGATTCCACGAACTACGAGCAGTACTTC	13	.	.	TRBJ2-7	TRBV10-3
CASSLGGRYEQYF	TGTGCCAGCAGCTTAGGCGGGCGCTACGAGCAGTACTTC	13	.	.	TRBJ2-7	TRBV7-2
CSVEEDFGNPGDGEQFF	TGCAGCGTTGAAGAAGACTTCGGCAACCCAGGGGACGGTGAGCAGTTCTTC	17	.	.	TRBJ2-1	TRBV29-1
CASSQGLLTGGKGENIQYF	TGCGCCAGCAGCCAAGGGCTCTTAACAGGGGGCAAAGGGGAAAACATTCAGTACTTC	19	.	TRBD1	TRBJ2-4	TRBV4-3
CASSGDGNQPQHF	TGTGCCAGCAGCGGGGACGGGAATCAGCCCCAGCATTTT	13	.	.	TRBJ1-5	TRBV7-9
CASSVRAGAYNEQFF	TGTGCCAGCAGCGTACGAGCGGGGGCCTACAATGAGCAGTTCTTC	15	.	TRBD2	TRBJ2-1	TRBV9
CASSMSAAFYQSSYNEQFF	TGTGCCAGTAGTATGTCGGCAGCATTCTATCAGAGCTCCTACAATGAGCAGTTCTTC	19	once	.	TRBJ2-1	TRBV19
CASSSLRGRQYF	TGTGCCAGCAGTTCACTAAGGGGGCGGCAGTACTTC	12	.	TRBD1	TRBJ2-7	TRBV28
CASSSGRVVSLTEAFF	TGTGCCAGCAGTAGCGGAAGGGTGGTTTCGTTAACTGAAGCTTTCTTT	16	.	.	TRBJ1-1	TRBV28
CASTPWGTGYSNQPQHF	TGTGCCAGCACCCCCTGGGGGACAGGGTATAGCAATCAGCCCCAGCATTTT	17	.	TRBD1	TRBJ1-5	TRBV28
CASSSQGINVYNEQFF	TGTGCCAGCAGCTCCCAGGGTATCAACGTCTACAATGAGCAGTTCTTC	16	.	.	TRBJ2-1	TRBV7-2
CASGGQVGETQYF	TGTGCCAGCGGGGGACAAGTCGGAGAGACCCAGTACTTC	13	.	.	TRBJ2-5	TRBV7-2
CASVGQTSYNEQFF	TGTGCCAGCGTGGGACAGACTTCCTACAATGAGCAGTTCTTC	14	.	TRBD1	TRBJ2-1	TRBV7-2
CASSLAGLEQFF	TGTGCCAGCAGTCTAGCGGGATTAGAGCAGTTCTTC	12	.	TRBD2	TRBJ2-1	TRBV2
CASSLKLAGVRYF	TGTGCCAGCAGCCTTAAACTAGCGGGAGTTCGGTACTTC	13	once	TRBD2	TRBJ2-7	TRBV2
CASSAHRGTGELFF	TGTGCCAGCAGCGCCCATAGAGGCACCGGGGAGCTGTTTTTT	14	.	.	TRBJ2-2	TRBV9
CASSSTDRGPNEQYF	TGTGCCAGCAGCTCCACGGACAGGGGGCCCAACGAGCAGTACTTC	15	.	TRBD1	TRBJ2-7	TRBV7-9
CASSSGARFRNEQFF	TGTGCCAGCAGTTCCGGGGCCAGATTTAGGAATGAGCAGTTCTTC	15	.	.	TRBJ2-1	TRBV27
CASSPVGGSGTEAFF	TGTGCCAGCTCACCTGTGGGGGGATCGGGCACTGAAGCTTTCTTT	15	.	.	TRBJ1-1	TRBV18
CASSELWAGGEQFF	TGTGCCAGCAGTGAATTATGGGCAGGGGGTGAGCAGTTCTTC	14	once	TRBD1	TRBJ2-1	TRBV25-1
CASSLFFAWGTGELFF	TGTGCCAGCAGTTTATTCTTCGCCTGGGGCACCGGGGAGCTGTTTTTT	16	.	.	TRBJ2-2	TRBV27
CAWKWTSAQNEQFF	TGTGCCTGGAAGTGGACTAGCGCTCAAAATGAGCAGTTCTTC	14	.	TRBD2	TRBJ2-1	TRBV30
CASSKDRVFQPQHF	TGTGCCAGCAGCAAAGACAGGGTTTTTCAGCCCCAGCATTTT	14	.	TRBD1	TRBJ1-5	TRBV9
CAISDGGRTSGAQETQYF	TGTGCCATCAGTGATGGGGGTCGGACTAGCGGGGCCCAAGAGACCCAGTACTTC	18	.	TRBD2	TRBJ2-5	TRBV10-3
CATSIGTGGNEKLFF	TGTGCCACCAGCATAGGTACAGGGGGAAATGAAAAACTGTTTTTT	15	.	TRBD1	TRBJ1-4	TRBV15
CASSPRDRVSTGANVLTF	TGTGCCAGCAGCCCCCGGGACAGGGTATCGACTGGGGCCAACGTCCTGACTTTC	18	.	TRBD1	TRBJ2-6	TRBV7-2
CASSLGGTAGVQYF	TGTGCCAGCAGCTTAGGGGGAACTGCGGGGGTGCAGTACTTC	14	.	TRBD2	TRBJ2-7	TRBV11-2
CASSLGLGLGGLRYEQYF	TGTGCCAGCAGCTTAGGGTTGGGGCTCGGAGGATTACGCTACGAGCAGTACTTC	18	.	.	TRBJ2-7	TRBV7-8
CASSLGVVRDTDTQYF	TGTGCCAGCAGCCTCGGGGTAGTCAGGGACACAGATACGCAGTATTTT	16	.	.	TRBJ2-3	TRBV11-2
CASSISGSYEQFF	TGTGCCAGTAGTATTAGCGGGAGCTATGAGCAGTTCTTC	13	.	TRBD2	TRBJ2-1	TRBV19
CASSVAPDATNEKLFF	TGTGCCAGCAGCGTAGCTCCGGATGCAACTAATGAAAAACTGTTTTTT	16	.	.	TRBJ1-4	TRBV9
CASSSSGLSTDTQYF	TGCGCCAGCAGCTCTAGCGGGCTAAGCACAGATACGCAGTATTTT	15	.	TRBD2	TRBJ2-3	TRBV5-1
CAISDVAGDYGYTF	TGTGCCATCAGTGACGTAGCAGGGGACTATGGCTACACCTTC	14	.	.	TRBJ1-2	TRBV10-3
CASSERGYTEAFF	TGTGCCAGCAGTGAAAGGGGGTACACTGAAGCTTTCTTT	13	.	.	TRBJ1-1	TRBV6-1
CAWSWTGGDYGYTF	TGTGCCTGGAGCTGGACAGGAGGTGACTATGGCTACACCTTC	14	.	TRBD1	TRBJ1-2	TRBV30
CASSGSDQETQYF	TGTGCCAGCAGCGGATCGGACCAAGAGACCCAGTACTTC	13	.	.	TRBJ2-5	TRBV7-3
CSAYLREPQYF	TGCAGTGCTTATCTGCGGGAGCCGCAGTACTTC	11	.	TRBD2	TRBJ2-5	TRBV20-1
CAWTPTRNYGYTF	TGTGCCTGGACCCCGACACGAAACTATGGCTACACCTTC	13	.	.	TRBJ1-2	TRBV30
CASSFPGANNEQFF	TGCGCCAGCAGCTTCCCGGGGGCGAACAATGAGCAGTTCTTC	14	.	.	TRBJ2-1	TRBV5-1
CASSYVPYYEQYF	TGTGCCAGCAGTTACGTTCCGTACTACGAGCAGTACTTC	13	.	.	TRBJ2-7	TRBV6-5